This T cell receptor beta chain emerged from a study of cytomegalovirus exposure and HLA in healthy donors. 13 Jbeta primers and 60 Vbeta primers were used for the PCR. Profiling relied on immunoSEQ multiplex PCR, and the TCRdb table lists in-frame clones only, not all of them. The repertoire includes 100,000 to 150,000 clones, about 80% of them detected once, and 1% sits in the top ten. J lost 2 bases, V lost 2 bases, and 4 bases had no gene match. CDR1 and CDR2 (germline): SGHNT, YYREEE (reference sequence). The CDR3 consists of 15 residues. Sequenced: PBMCs. The chain has TRBV5-4 and TRBJ2-7, with 10 nucleotides matching TRBD1. This sequence was found in a man aged 35-49 years in good health and CMV-seronegative. In DNA, the CDR3 is TGTGCCAGCAGCTTCGGGACAGGGGTCACCTACGAGCAGTACTTC. Amino acid sequence: CASSFGTGVTYEQYF.